These 5 T cell receptor beta chains originate from one sample sequenced in a study of T cells in Graves' hyperthyroidism and ophthalmopathy. Regions amplified from RNA transcripts were the TCR beta CDR3 regions. In the first-round RT-PCR of the TCR CDR3, the HTBI primer set was used. One entry per CDR3 protein, called by TCRdb with MiXCR from the multiplex PCR reads. The table has fewer than 400,000 distinct CDR3 sequences, 20% to 25% seen once. Sequences were obtained from blood. The receptors here all came from a man aged 45 to 65 with Graves' hyperthyroidism.

This clonotype was detected only a few times. The chain carries TRBV24-1 and TRBJ2-7; the match to TRBD2 covers 7 bases. V gave up 4 bases and J gave up 1 base; unmatched junction bases: 6. The length of the CDR3 is 15 residues. Per germline, CDR1 KGHDR and CDR2 SFDVKD. The CDR3 coding sequence is TGTGCCACCAGTGACCCCGTTAGCGGGTCCTACGAGCAGTACTTC. It specifies CATSDPVSGSYEQYF.

This clonotype came up many times. The chain employs TRBV18 and TRBJ2-7; 13 nucleotides match TRBD2. The V gene's germline CDR1 is KGHSH and CDR2 LQKENI. The CDR3 covers 15 residues. The ends lost 3 bases at V and 4 bases at J; junction bases unmatched: 3. The CDR3 region has the DNA TGTGCCAGCTCACCGACTAGCGGGAGGTTGTACGAGCAGTACTTC. Translation: CASSPTSGRLYEQYF.

This clonotype appeared many times. The chain has TRBV7-6 and TRBJ2-5; D gene uncertain. Looked up from germline, CDR1 is SGHVS and CDR2 is FNYEAQ. V dropped 5 bases and J dropped 5 bases, with 18 bases sitting between them. The CDR3 is 15 residues long. CDR3 region: CASSPGPTGRETQYF. CDR3 DNA sequence: TGTGCCAGCAGCCCCGGGCCCACGGGCCGGGAGACCCAGTACTTC.

Only a few counts were recorded for this clonotype. The rearrangement joins TRBV2 to TRBJ2-1; D possibly corresponds to TRBD1 (5 bases). The germline V gene encodes CDR1 SNHLY and CDR2 FYNNEI. The CDR3 totals 11 residues. The V and J ends lost 1 base and 15 bases respectively, with 10 bases between them. Here the CDR3 reads CASSEGQLSFF. DNA for the CDR3: TGTGCCAGCAGTGAAGGACAGTTGTCGTTCTTC.

With respect to this clonotype: A much larger clone lies a single base off, so this may be a read error. The chain is built from TRBV5-1 and TRBJ1-1, with no clear D. The CDR3 runs to 13 residues. With 3 bases removed from V and 1 base from J, the gap between germline ends came to 7 bases. Germline-derived CDR1 and CDR2 are SGHRS and YFSETQ. The CDR3 DNA is TGCGCCAGCAGCTGGGAGGAGAACACTGAAGCTTTCTTT. Protein product: CASSWEENTEAFF.